These 28 T cell receptor beta chains were sequenced from one sample in a study of T-cell memory formation after mild COVID-19. TCRdb passed the 5' RACE reads through MiXCR, listing each CDR3 protein once. Of some 210,000 distinct CDR3 sequences detected, under 30% appear once; the ten largest clones hold about 10%. The sequenced material came from PBMCs or a T cell subset sorted from them (not recorded which). These receptors were taken from an adult woman who had mild COVID-19 (a few samples of this study predate the infection). Cell type and time point are not known.

This clonotype was counted between two and nine times. V and J are TRBV5-1 and TRBJ2-1, with TRBD2 matching over 7 bases. With 4 bases clipped from V and 0 bases from J, the junction kept 7 bases outside the gene matches. Germline CDR1 and CDR2: SGHRS and YFSETQ. CDR3 length: 16 amino acids. The CDR3 is CASSAERGSSYNEQFF. The DNA for the CDR3 is TGCGCCAGCAGCGCGGAGCGGGGCAGCTCCTACAATGAGCAGTTCTTC.

This clonotype came up a few times. The chain combines TRBV4-1 with TRBJ2-1, with D hard to call. Trimming took off 3 bases at V and 10 bases at J, with 13 bases between the two ends. CDR3 length: 13 residues. Germline V CDR1 and CDR2: MGHRA, YSYEKL. CDR3 loop: CASSHNGLEEQFF. The CDR3 DNA follows: TGCGCCAGCAGCCACAACGGGCTGGAGGAGCAGTTCTTC.

This clonotype was counted a few times. The genes are TRBV27 and TRBJ2-5; D might be TRBD2 (6 bases). CDR1 is MNHEY, CDR2 SMNVEV, per germline (reference sequence). The CDR3 has 13 amino acids. The V gene lost 6 bases and the J gene lost 9 bases, with 17 bases spanning the gap. Here the CDR3 DNA reads TGTGCCAGCAGGGGAGCGGGCCACCGGTCCCAGTACTTC. Protein product: CASRGAGHRSQYF.

V and J are TRBV7-3 and TRBJ2-3; a possible D gene is TRBD2 (7 bases). Germline V gives CDR1 SGHTA, CDR2 FQGTGA. This CDR3 is 17 amino acids long. Trimming stripped 2 bases from V and 3 bases from J, with 18 bases between. The CDR3 region has the DNA TGTGCCAGCAGCTTAGTGGGGGGCAGGGGAGGGACAGATACGCAGTATTTT. This gives the protein CASSLVGGRGGTDTQYF.

The sample holds a few counts of this clonotype. The rearrangement links TRBV5-1 to TRBJ2-7; D is possibly TRBD1 (5 bases). V was shortened by 3 bases and J by 0 bases, with 19 bases between the two germline ends. The CDR3 has 17 amino acids. Germline V gives CDR1 SGHRS, CDR2 YFSETQ. CDR3 region: CASSSYSHKGNSYEQYF. CDR3 bases: TGCGCCAGCAGCTCCTACAGCCACAAGGGGAACTCCTACGAGCAGTACTTC.

This clonotype was observed a handful of times. This chain links TRBV7-9 with TRBJ1-6; D gene unclear. CDR1 and CDR2 (germline): SEHNR, FQNEAQ (reference sequence). V was trimmed by 3 bases and J by 10 bases, leaving 19 bases between them. The CDR3 runs to 16 residues. This CDR3 is CASSFRRDAFASPLHF. The CDR3, as DNA: TGTGCCAGCAGCTTTAGGCGAGACGCCTTCGCCTCACCCCTCCACTTT.

This clonotype was found a few times. The J gene is TRBJ2-1, the V gene TRBV7-8; D tentatively fits TRBD1 or TRBD2 (5 bases each). Deletions cut 5 bases from V and 0 bases from J, with 14 bases between. Germline assignment: CDR1 SGHVS and CDR2 FQNEAQ. The CDR3 is made up of 16 amino acids. CDR3 sequence reads: CASSARDGSSYNEQFF. CDR3 sequence (DNA): TGTGCCAGCAGCGCCCGGGACGGAAGCTCCTACAATGAGCAGTTCTTC.

This clonotype was found a few times. The gene calls are TRBV29-1 and TRBJ2-3; 10 bases match TRBD2. V lost 6 bases and J lost 2; bases outside the gene matches: 5. This CDR3 region has 14 residues. The V gene's germline CDR1 is SQVTM and CDR2 ANQGSEA. The CDR3 DNA is TGCAGCGTGGACAGCGGGAGGGCCACAGATACGCAGTATTTT. Its protein product is CSVDSGRATDTQYF.

V is TRBV6-6 and J is TRBJ2-3, with a possible D match to TRBD2 (6 bases). Germline V gene lookup returns CDR1 MNHNY and CDR2 SVGAGI (reference sequence). The V gene lost 1 base and the J gene lost 2 bases, with 10 bases spanning the gap. This CDR3 comprises 15 residues. The CDR3 DNA reads TGTGCCAGCAGTTACTATGGGGACTTCACAGATACGCAGTATTTT. Translated, it gives CASSYYGDFTDTQYF.

This clonotype was picked up a small number of times. The J gene is TRBJ2-1, the V gene TRBV7-2; possibly TRBD1 for D (5 bases). V was cut by 5 bases and J by 2 bases, with 13 bases left in between. The CDR3 consists of 15 residues. Germline-derived CDR1 and CDR2 are SGHTA and FQGNSA. The CDR3 here is CASSPQGAPYNEQFF. The CDR3 coding sequence is TGTGCCAGCAGCCCGCAGGGTGCCCCCTACAATGAGCAGTTCTTC.

This sequence joins TRBV10-3 and TRBJ2-7; 9 bases line up with TRBD2. Germline assignment: CDR1 ENHRY and CDR2 SYGVKD. The CDR3 spans 13 residues. J gave up 5 bases and V 8 bases, and 7 bases lay outside the gene matches. CDR3 amino acids: CAILGREGHEQYF. CDR3 DNA: TGTGCCATCCTGGGGCGGGAGGGCCACGAGCAGTACTTC.

This clonotype was counted many times. Here the CDR3 reads CASATRTVLNTIYF. In DNA form, the CDR3 reads TGTGCCAGCGCTACCCGGACAGTTCTAAACACCATATATTTT. This rearrangement joins TRBV7-8 to TRBJ1-3; D is possibly TRBD1 (6 bases). From germline, CDR1 is SGHVS and CDR2 FQNEAQ. V shed 8 bases and J shed 6 bases, with 17 bases lying between them. The CDR3 runs to 14 residues. Filled out from reference TRBV7-8 and TRBJ1-3, the complete variable domain reads GAGVSQSPRYKVAKRGQDVALRCDPISGHVSLFWYQQALGQGPEFLTYFQNEAQLDKSGLPSDRFFAERPEGSVSTLKIQRTQQEDSAVYLCASATRTVLNTIYFGEGSWLTVV.

This clonotype was seen a handful of times. This CDR3 reads CASSSGLAGEDTDTQYF. The CDR3 region has the DNA TGTGCCAGCAGCTCCGGACTAGCGGGTGAGGACACAGATACGCAGTATTTT. The chain uses TRBV6-6 and TRBJ2-3; 11 bases line up with TRBD2. Trimming removed 6 bases from V and 2 bases from J; junction bases left unmatched: 10. Per germline, CDR1 MNHNY and CDR2 SVGAGI (reference sequence). The CDR3 is made up of 17 amino acids.

This clonotype was detected ten times or more. The J gene is TRBJ2-7, the V gene TRBV10-3; 8 nucleotides match TRBD1. CDR3 length equals 20 residues. Germline trimming cut 0 bases from V and 0 bases from J; bases unmatched to any gene: 16. From germline, CDR1 is ENHRY and CDR2 SYGVKD. The CDR3: CAISESAKDREFISSYEQYF. In DNA form, the CDR3 reads TGTGCCATCAGTGAGTCGGCTAAGGACAGGGAATTTATCTCCTCCTACGAGCAGTACTTC.

The chain uses TRBV7-2 and TRBJ2-3; TRBD2 agrees at 10 bases. Germline V gene sequence: CDR1 SGHTA, CDR2 FQGNSA. The CDR3 covers 17 residues. The V segment lost 5 bases and the J segment 5 bases; nucleotides outside the gene matches: 13. This CDR3 is CASSLTELAGVGDTQYF. In nucleotides, the CDR3 is TGTGCCAGCAGCCTCACGGAGCTAGCGGGGGTGGGAGATACGCAGTATTTT.

With regard to this clonotype: Its ends do not fully match the called genes, so a read error is possible. The gene calls are TRBV19 and TRBJ2-1; D is uncertain. This CDR3 is built from 13 residues. CDR1 is LNHDA and CDR2 is SQIVND in the germline V gene (reference sequence). The CDR3 region is CASSISGPNVQFF. The DNA for the CDR3 is TGTGCCAGTAGTATCTCAGGACCGAATGTGCAGTTCTTC.

The CDR3 here is CASSRGLAGNSEQFF. In DNA form, the CDR3 reads TGTGCCAGCAGTCGAGGACTAGCGGGAAACAGTGAGCAGTTCTTC. The chain employs TRBV7-9 and TRBJ2-1, with 12 bases fitting TRBD2. There are 15 residues in the CDR3. Looked up from germline, CDR1 is SEHNR and CDR2 is FQNEAQ (reference sequence). The V and J ends lost 6 bases and 9 bases, in that order; junction bases with no gene match: 9.

This clonotype was seen a few times. The chain couples TRBV20-1 to TRBJ1-5; 10 bases map to TRBD1. V shed 3 bases, J shed 6 bases, and the junction held 5 bases outside the gene matches. The CDR3 loop spans 14 amino acids. The germline V gene encodes CDR1 DFQATT and CDR2 SNEGSKA (reference sequence). CDR3 sequence reads: CSASTDRGTQPQHF. Here the CDR3 DNA reads TGCAGTGCTAGTACGGACAGGGGGACTCAGCCCCAGCATTTT.

This clonotype has only a few counts. The chain couples TRBV7-2 to TRBJ1-1; D uncertain. This CDR3 has 15 residues. CDR1 is SGHTA, CDR2 FQGNSA, per germline. V lost 2 bases, J lost 3 bases, and 13 bases lay in between. The CDR3 loop is CASSLYEGRDTEAFF. DNA of the CDR3: TGTGCCAGCAGCTTATATGAGGGAAGGGACACTGAAGCTTTCTTT.

This clonotype was counted only a few times. The chain is built from TRBV3-1 and TRBJ2-7; TRBD2 is a possible D gene (5 bases). The ends were cut back, 0 bases at V and 6 bases at J, with 15 bases in the middle. The CDR3 contains 15 residues. Germline V gene lookup returns CDR1 LGHDT and CDR2 YNNKEL (reference sequence). The CDR3 region is CASSQEDLEGTEQYF. The CDR3 nucleotides are TGTGCCAGCAGCCAAGAGGATCTCGAGGGTACCGAGCAGTACTTC.

V gene TRBV7-2 combines with J gene TRBJ1-5; D may be TRBD1 (6 bases). The CDR3 has 14 residues. CDR1 is SGHTA and CDR2 is FQGNSA in the germline V gene. V was clipped by 0 bases and J by 5 bases, with 8 bases between them. CDR3 sequence reads: CASSLAQGYQPQHF. CDR3 bases: TGTGCCAGCAGCTTAGCCCAGGGGTATCAGCCCCAGCATTTT.

In this sample, this clonotype turned up a few times. The chain combines TRBV7-9 with TRBJ2-7; possible D gene TRBD2, 6 bases. Germline V gives CDR1 SEHNR, CDR2 FQNEAQ (reference sequence). CDR3 length equals 13 residues. V lost 4 bases and J 3 bases, leaving 10 bases between the germline ends. Written as DNA, the CDR3 is TGTGCCAGCAGCTCCGCCGGGAGCTACGAGCAGTACTTC. Protein: CASSSAGSYEQYF.

As concerns this clonotype: With a much larger clone just one base away, this may be a read error. The chain couples TRBV7-9 to TRBJ2-7, with D possibly matching TRBD1 (6 bases). Germline lookup yields CDR1 SEHNR and CDR2 FQNEAQ (reference sequence). The CDR3 extends over 13 amino acids. With 1 base removed from V and 3 bases from J, the gap between germline ends came to 7 bases. The DNA for the CDR3 is TGTGCCAGCAGCTTAGAACAGGGCTACGAGCAGTACTTC. Amino acids: CASSLEQGYEQYF.

The gene calls are TRBV5-5 and TRBJ2-5, with D perhaps matching TRBD2 (5 bases). Germline CDR1 and CDR2: SGHKS and YYEKEE (reference sequence). V was clipped by 7 bases and J by 2 bases, with 18 bases between them. The CDR3 is 15 residues long. The CDR3 DNA sequence: TGTGCCAGCCCCTTTGGGTACGGGGTACAAGAGACCCAGTACTTC. It yields the protein CASPFGYGVQETQYF.

This rearrangement joins TRBV5-4 to TRBJ2-3; D not certain. CDR1 and CDR2 (germline): SGHNT, YYREEE (reference sequence). Trimming left V 2 bases short and J 0 bases short, with 7 bases between. The CDR3 is 14 residues long. CDR3 sequence (DNA): TGTGCCAGCAGCTTCGCCTCTAGCACAGATACGCAGTATTTT. Its translation is CASSFASSTDTQYF.

There are a few counts of this clonotype. The genes are TRBV7-2 and TRBJ2-7; TRBD2 matches at 10 bases. The V segment lost 5 bases and the J segment 3 bases; nucleotides outside the gene matches: 4. Per germline, CDR1 SGHTA and CDR2 FQGNSA. This CDR3 spans 14 amino acids. CDR3 residues: CASSRTSGYYEQYF. DNA for the CDR3: TGTGCCAGCAGCAGGACTAGCGGATACTACGAGCAGTACTTC.

This clonotype appeared a few times. The V call is TRBV20-1, the J call TRBJ2-7, with D possibly matching TRBD1 (6 bases). In germline, CDR1 is DFQATT, CDR2 SNEGSKA (reference sequence). V lost 4 bases, J lost 2 bases, and 15 bases lay in between. The CDR3 totals 14 residues. The CDR3: CSANSGQITYEQYF. In nucleotides, the CDR3 is TGCAGTGCTAATTCCGGACAGATCACCTACGAGCAGTACTTC.

The chain uses TRBV12-3 or TRBV12-4 and TRBJ2-1, with TRBD2 matching 7 bases. The CDR3 totals 15 residues. V dropped 4 bases and J dropped 1; count of bases not matched to a gene: 4. The CDR3 loop is CASSSSGVSYNEQFF. The CDR3 region has the DNA TGTGCCAGCAGTTCGAGCGGGGTGTCCTACAATGAGCAGTTCTTC.